Listed below are T cell receptor beta chains from one sample, sequenced in a study of blood T cell repertoires in COVID-19. The data were produced by immunoSEQ multiplex PCR, yet TCRdb's version contains in-frame clones alone and is incomplete. The data contain roughly 100,000 clones, roughly 90% of them singletons. Specimen: peripheral blood. The receptor set was obtained from a human donor in a cohort sampled during active COVID-19. Both conserved end residues are part of each CDR3. The order of the fields is CDR3 protein, CDR3 DNA, D gene, J gene, V gene, clone size. D genes are given only for firm matches. Clone size is stated in some rows and not others, as once, few, many or a class when expanded.

CDR3 protein: CASALNRGINEKLFF; CDR3 DNA: TGTGCCAGCGCTCTCAATCGGGGGATTAATGAAAAACTGTTTTTT; D gene: -; J gene: TRBJ1-4; V gene: TRBV18; clone size: -
CDR3 protein: CASSRDRGGGYTF; CDR3 DNA: TGTGCCAGCAGCCGCGACAGGGGAGGAGGCTACACCTTC; D gene: TRBD1; J gene: TRBJ1-2; V gene: TRBV5-4; clone size: -
CDR3 protein: CAWSPDRVTYNSPLHF; CDR3 DNA: TGTGCCTGGAGTCCCGACAGGGTTACCTATAATTCACCCCTCCACTTT; D gene: TRBD1; J gene: TRBJ1-6; V gene: TRBV30; clone size: once
CDR3 protein: CASYIGSGYNEQFF; CDR3 DNA: TGCGCCAGCTACATCGGGAGTGGCTACAATGAGCAGTTCTTC; D gene: -; J gene: TRBJ2-1; V gene: TRBV10-2; clone size: -
CDR3 protein: CATSGRPGGRGGSYNEQFF; CDR3 DNA: TGTGCCACCAGTGGCCGGCCTGGCGGGAGGGGGGGTTCCTACAATGAGCAGTTCTTC; D gene: TRBD2; J gene: TRBJ2-1; V gene: TRBV24-1; clone size: -
CDR3 protein: CAFILLSGSDEQYF; CDR3 DNA: TGTGCCTTTATCCTTCTCTCCGGTAGCGACGAGCAGTACTTC; D gene: -; J gene: TRBJ2-7; V gene: TRBV2; clone size: -
CDR3 protein: CATSDLRREGQNEQFF; CDR3 DNA: TGTGCCACCAGTGATTTGAGGCGGGAGGGCCAGAATGAGCAGTTCTTC; D gene: TRBD2; J gene: TRBJ2-1; V gene: TRBV24-1; clone size: once
CDR3 protein: CASGLIPYYSTDTQYF; CDR3 DNA: TGTGCTAGTGGTTTGATACCCTATTATTCCACAGATACGCAGTATTTT; D gene: -; J gene: TRBJ2-3; V gene: TRBV12-5; clone size: -
CDR3 protein: CASSYGRGEKLFF; CDR3 DNA: TGTGCCAGCAGTTACGGGAGGGGTGAAAAACTGTTTTTT; D gene: -; J gene: TRBJ1-4; V gene: TRBV6-2/TRBV6-3; clone size: few
CDR3 protein: CATSEGANTEAFF; CDR3 DNA: TGTGCCACCAGTGAGGGGGCGAACACTGAAGCTTTCTTT; D gene: -; J gene: TRBJ1-1; V gene: TRBV24-1; clone size: -
CDR3 protein: CASSSTGTGVLKNIQYF; CDR3 DNA: TGTGCCAGCAGTTCCACCGGGACAGGTGTTCTTAAAAACATTCAGTACTTC; D gene: TRBD1; J gene: TRBJ2-4; V gene: TRBV11-2; clone size: -
CDR3 protein: CASMVATNTGELFF; CDR3 DNA: TGTGCCAGCATGGTAGCAACGAACACCGGGGAGCTGTTTTTT; D gene: -; J gene: TRBJ2-2; V gene: TRBV28; clone size: once
CDR3 protein: CASSIIADSYNEQFF; CDR3 DNA: TGTGCCAGTAGTATTATTGCAGACTCCTACAATGAGCAGTTCTTC; D gene: -; J gene: TRBJ2-1; V gene: TRBV19; clone size: -
CDR3 protein: CASSIHDPTGGTQYF; CDR3 DNA: TGTGCCAGTAGTATTCACGACCCCACCGGCGGGACCCAGTACTTC; D gene: -; J gene: TRBJ2-5; V gene: TRBV19; clone size: -
CDR3 protein: CASGFAGALGELFF; CDR3 DNA: TGTGCTAGTGGTTTTGCGGGGGCGCTTGGGGAGCTGTTTTTT; D gene: -; J gene: TRBJ2-2; V gene: TRBV12-5; clone size: -
CDR3 protein: CAPPLAGGRVPVRETQYF; CDR3 DNA: TGTGCCCCGCCGCTAGCGGGAGGAAGGGTCCCGGTTCGGGAGACCCAGTACTTC; D gene: TRBD2; J gene: TRBJ2-5; V gene: TRBV3-1/TRBV3-2; clone size: -